This paragraph reports one T cell receptor beta chain. Its specificity is not known. The primer mix had 60 Vbeta and 13 Jbeta primers. Sequencing used immunoSEQ multiplex PCR; TCRdb keeps in-frame clones, though not all of them. The sample includes around 120,000 clones, approximately 80% of them seen just once. The data derive from a study of cytomegalovirus exposure and HLA in healthy donors. General observations from the study: In a later analysis, a missense DCLRE1C variant was linked to TCR beta V- and J-gene trimming. Analyzed later, association rates of TCRs varied across HLA loci, with DRB1 most and HLA-C fewest.

The V segment lost 3 bases and the J segment 2 bases; nucleotides outside the gene matches: 6. Germline CDR1 is GTSNPN and CDR2 is SVGIG (reference sequence). The CDR3 covers 15 residues. Sequenced: PBMCs. The chain combines TRBV30 with TRBJ2-5; 10 nucleotides line up with TRBD2. The sequence was collected from a man aged 25-45 years in good health and CMV-seronegative. CDR3 residues: CAWSSWTSGQETQYF. The CDR3 DNA is TGTGCCTGGAGCTCTTGGACTAGCGGACAAGAGACCCAGTACTTC. Full variable domain (remainder filled in from reference TRBV30 and TRBJ2-5): SQTIHQWPATLVQPVGSPLSLECTVEGTSNPNLYWYRQAAGRGLQLLFYSVGIGQISSEVPQNLSASRPQDRQFILSSKKLLLSDSGFYLCAWSSWTSGQETQYFGPGTRLLVL.